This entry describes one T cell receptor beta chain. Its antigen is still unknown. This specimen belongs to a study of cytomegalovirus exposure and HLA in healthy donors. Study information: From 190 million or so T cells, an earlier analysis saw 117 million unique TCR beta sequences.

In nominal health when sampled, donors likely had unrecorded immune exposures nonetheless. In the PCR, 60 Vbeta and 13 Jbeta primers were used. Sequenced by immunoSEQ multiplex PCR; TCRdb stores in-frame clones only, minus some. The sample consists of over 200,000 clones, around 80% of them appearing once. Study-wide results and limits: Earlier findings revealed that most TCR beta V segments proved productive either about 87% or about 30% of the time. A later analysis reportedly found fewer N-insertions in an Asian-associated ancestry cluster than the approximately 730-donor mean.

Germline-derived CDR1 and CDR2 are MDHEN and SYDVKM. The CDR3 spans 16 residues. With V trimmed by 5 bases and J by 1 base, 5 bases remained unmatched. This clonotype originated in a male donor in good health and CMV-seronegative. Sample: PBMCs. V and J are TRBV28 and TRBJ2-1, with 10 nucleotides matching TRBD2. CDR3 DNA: TGTGCCAGCAGTGGAGTACTAGCGGGGTCCTACAATGAGCAGTTCTTC. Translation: CASSGVLAGSYNEQFF.